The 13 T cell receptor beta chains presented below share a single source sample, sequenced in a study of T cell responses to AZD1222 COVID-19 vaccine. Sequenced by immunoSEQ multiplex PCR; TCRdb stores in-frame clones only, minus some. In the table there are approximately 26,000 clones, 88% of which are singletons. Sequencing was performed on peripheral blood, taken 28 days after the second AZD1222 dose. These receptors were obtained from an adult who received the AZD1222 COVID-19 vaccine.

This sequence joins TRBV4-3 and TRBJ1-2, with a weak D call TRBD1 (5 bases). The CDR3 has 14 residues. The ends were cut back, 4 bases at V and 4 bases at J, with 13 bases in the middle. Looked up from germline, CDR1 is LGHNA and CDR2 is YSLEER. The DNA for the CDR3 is TGCGCCAGCAGCCCGACGGGACGGACCTATGGCTACACCTTC. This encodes CASSPTGRTYGYTF.

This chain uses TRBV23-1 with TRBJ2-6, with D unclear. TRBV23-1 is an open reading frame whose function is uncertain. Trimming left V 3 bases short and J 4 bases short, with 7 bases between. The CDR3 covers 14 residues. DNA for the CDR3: TGCGCCAGCAGTCATGAGACAGGGGCCAACGTCCTGACTTTC. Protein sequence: CASSHETGANVLTF.

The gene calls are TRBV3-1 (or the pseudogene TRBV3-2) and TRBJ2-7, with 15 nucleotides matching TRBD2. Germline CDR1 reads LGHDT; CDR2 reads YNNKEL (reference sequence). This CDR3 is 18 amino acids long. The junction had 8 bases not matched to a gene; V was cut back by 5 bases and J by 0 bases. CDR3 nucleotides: TGTGCCAGCAGCGGTCGGACTAGCGGGGGGGGAAGCTCCTACGAGCAGTACTTC. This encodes CASSGRTSGGGSSYEQYF.

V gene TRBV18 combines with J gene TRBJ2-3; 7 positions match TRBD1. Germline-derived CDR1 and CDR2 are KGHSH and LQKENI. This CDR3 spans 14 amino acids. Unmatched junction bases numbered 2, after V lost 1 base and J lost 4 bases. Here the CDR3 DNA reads TGTGCCAGCTCACCACAGGGGGCCCCAGATACGCAGTATTTT. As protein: CASSPQGAPDTQYF.

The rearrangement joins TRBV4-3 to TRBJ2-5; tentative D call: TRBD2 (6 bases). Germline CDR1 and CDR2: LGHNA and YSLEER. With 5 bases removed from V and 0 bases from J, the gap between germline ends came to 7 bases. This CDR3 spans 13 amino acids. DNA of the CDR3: TGCGCCAGCAGCGCGGGGTACCAAGAGACCCAGTACTTC. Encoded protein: CASSAGYQETQYF.

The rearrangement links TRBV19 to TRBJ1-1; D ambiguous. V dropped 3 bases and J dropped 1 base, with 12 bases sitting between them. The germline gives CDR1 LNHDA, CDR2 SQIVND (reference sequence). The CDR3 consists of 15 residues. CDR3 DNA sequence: TGTGCCAGTAGTATTTTTGGGTCGGAGAACACTGAAGCTTTCTTT. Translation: CASSIFGSENTEAFF.

CDR3 region: CASSLVTGTGYNEQFF. In nucleotides, the CDR3 is TGTGCCAGCAGCTTAGTGACCGGGACAGGGTACAATGAGCAGTTCTTC. The chain has TRBV7-2 and TRBJ2-1; 9 bases match TRBD1. Trimming at V came to 1 base and at J to 4 bases, leaving 5 bases not matched to a gene. The CDR3 has 16 residues. Germline values: CDR1 SGHTA, CDR2 FQGNSA.

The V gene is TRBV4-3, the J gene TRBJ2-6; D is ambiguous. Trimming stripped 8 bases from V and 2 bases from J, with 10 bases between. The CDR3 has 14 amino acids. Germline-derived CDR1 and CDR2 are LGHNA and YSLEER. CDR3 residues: CASAQVAGANVLTF. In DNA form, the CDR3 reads TGCGCCAGCGCCCAGGTCGCTGGGGCCAACGTCCTGACTTTC.

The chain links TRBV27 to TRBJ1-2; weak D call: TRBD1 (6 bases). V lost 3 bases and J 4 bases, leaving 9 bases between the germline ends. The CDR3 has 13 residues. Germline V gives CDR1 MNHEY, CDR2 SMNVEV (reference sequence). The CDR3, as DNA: TGTGCCAGCAGTTTCCCCAGGGGCTATGGCTACACCTTC. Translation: CASSFPRGYGYTF.

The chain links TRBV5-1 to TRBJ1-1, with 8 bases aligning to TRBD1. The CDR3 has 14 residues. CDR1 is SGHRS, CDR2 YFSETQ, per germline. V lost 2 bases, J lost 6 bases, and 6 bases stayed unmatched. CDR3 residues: CASSLQGGQSEAFF. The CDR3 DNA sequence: TGCGCCAGCAGCTTACAGGGGGGTCAGTCTGAAGCTTTCTTT.

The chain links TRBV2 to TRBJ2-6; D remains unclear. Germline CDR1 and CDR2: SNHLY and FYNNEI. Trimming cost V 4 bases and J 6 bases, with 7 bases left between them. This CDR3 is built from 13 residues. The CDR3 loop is CASSVSQANVLTF. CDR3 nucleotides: TGTGCCAGCAGTGTGTCCCAGGCCAACGTCCTGACTTTC.

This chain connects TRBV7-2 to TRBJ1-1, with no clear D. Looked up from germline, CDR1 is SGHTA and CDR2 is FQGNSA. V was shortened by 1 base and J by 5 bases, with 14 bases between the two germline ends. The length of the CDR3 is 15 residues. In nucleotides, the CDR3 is TGTGCCAGCAGCTTAGGTGGACGGCAACAGACTGAAGCTTTCTTT. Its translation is CASSLGGRQQTEAFF.

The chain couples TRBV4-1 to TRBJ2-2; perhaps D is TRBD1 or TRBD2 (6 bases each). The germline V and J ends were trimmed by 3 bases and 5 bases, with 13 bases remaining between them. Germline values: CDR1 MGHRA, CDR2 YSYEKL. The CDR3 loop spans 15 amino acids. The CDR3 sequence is CASSQEQGLTGELFF. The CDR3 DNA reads TGCGCCAGCAGCCAGGAACAGGGACTTACCGGGGAGCTGTTTTTT.